Listed below are T cell receptor beta chains from one sample, sequenced in a study of cytomegalovirus exposure and HLA in healthy donors. The assay was immunoSEQ multiplex PCR, and TCRdb's table has in-frame clones only and misses some. In the table there are some 150,000 clones, roughly 76% of which are singletons. Sequencing input: PBMCs. The receptors were gathered from a woman aged 45-59 years in good health and CMV-seronegative. Both conserved end residues are part of each CDR3. The order of the fields is V gene, CDR3 protein.

V gene: TRBV5-5
CDR3 protein: CASSPQGVTYNEQFF

V gene: TRBV6-1
CDR3 protein: CASMEWVTDTQYF

V gene: TRBV28
CDR3 protein: CASKPGTGYTEAFF

V gene: TRBV2
CDR3 protein: CASSYSTYNEQFF

V gene: TRBV5-1
CDR3 protein: CASSLGGRREETQYF

V gene: TRBV5-1
CDR3 protein: CASSKRLAGADTQYF

V gene: TRBV6-5
CDR3 protein: CASRGLGLSTGELFF

V gene: TRBV5-4
CDR3 protein: CASSRTNLYEQYF

V gene: TRBV10-2
CDR3 protein: CASRRGLNTEAFF

V gene: TRBV5-1
CDR3 protein: CASSFAGVDSPLHF

V gene: TRBV7-9
CDR3 protein: CASSTRQGLGAFF

V gene: TRBV1
CDR3 protein: CTSSQDLPRMPNEQFF

V gene: TRBV28
CDR3 protein: CASSLIRLPNTGELFF

V gene: TRBV7-3
CDR3 protein: CASSPWTGGYNEQFF

V gene: TRBV28
CDR3 protein: CASSLGTGYNQPQHF

V gene: TRBV2
CDR3 protein: CASLGGGNQPQHF

V gene: TRBV5-8
CDR3 protein: CASSLLESVRDEQFF

V gene: TRBV6-1
CDR3 protein: CASSPSRNSRGYTF

V gene: TRBV6-6
CDR3 protein: CASERRSGSDTQYF

V gene: TRBV18
CDR3 protein: CASSPTGGTEAFF

V gene: TRBV19
CDR3 protein: CASSIAGSHGYTF

V gene: TRBV11-1
CDR3 protein: CASSLTLTGNTGELFF